This entry lists 3 T cell receptor beta chains sequenced from one sample in a study of blood T cell repertoires in COVID-19. Assay used: immunoSEQ multiplex PCR; TCRdb lists only in-frame clones, some missing. The sample holds more than 200,000 clones, about 83% seen once. The sequenced sample was peripheral blood. The receptors here all came from a woman aged 40 to 55 with active or convalescent COVID-19.

The chain is built from TRBV6-2 or TRBV6-3 and TRBJ2-7, with 9 nucleotides matching TRBD1. After removal of 5 bases from V and 2 bases from J, the junction contained 13 bases not matched to a gene. CDR3 size: 17 residues. In germline, CDR1 is MNHEY, CDR2 SVGEGT. The CDR3 sequence is CASSLTSVRQGAYEQYF. The CDR3, as DNA: TGTGCCAGCAGTCTCACGTCAGTACGACAGGGGGCCTACGAGCAGTACTTC.

The count of this clone is one. J is TRBJ2-7 and V is TRBV5-1; 8 bases map to TRBD1. The CDR3 covers 19 residues. V was clipped by 0 bases and J by 6 bases; unmatched bases: 20. Germline V lookup: CDR1 SGHRS, CDR2 YFSETQ. CDR3 sequence reads: CASSLVRGQALNPYSEQYF. DNA of the CDR3: TGCGCCAGCAGCTTGGTTCGGGGACAGGCCCTGAATCCATATTCCGAGCAGTACTTC.

This chain connects TRBV30 to TRBJ2-4, with a tentative D call TRBD2 (6 bases). The CDR3 runs 13 residues. The V and J ends lost 2 bases and 8 bases respectively, with 13 bases between them. CDR1 and CDR2 (germline): GTSNPN, SVGIG (reference sequence). CDR3 sequence reads: CAWSSSDYDIQYF. For the CDR3, the DNA is TGTGCCTGGAGTAGTTCGGACTACGACATTCAGTACTTC.